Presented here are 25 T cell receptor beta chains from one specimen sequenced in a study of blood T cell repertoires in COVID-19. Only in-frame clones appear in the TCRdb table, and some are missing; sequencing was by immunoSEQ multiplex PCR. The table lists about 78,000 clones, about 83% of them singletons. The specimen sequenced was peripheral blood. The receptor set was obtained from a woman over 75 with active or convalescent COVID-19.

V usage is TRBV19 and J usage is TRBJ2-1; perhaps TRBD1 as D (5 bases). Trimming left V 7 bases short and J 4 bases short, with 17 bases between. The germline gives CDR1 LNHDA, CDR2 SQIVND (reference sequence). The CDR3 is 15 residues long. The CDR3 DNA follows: TGTGCCAGTATGGGTGCCCAAAGGGGATACAATGAGCAGTTCTTC. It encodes CASMGAQRGYNEQFF.

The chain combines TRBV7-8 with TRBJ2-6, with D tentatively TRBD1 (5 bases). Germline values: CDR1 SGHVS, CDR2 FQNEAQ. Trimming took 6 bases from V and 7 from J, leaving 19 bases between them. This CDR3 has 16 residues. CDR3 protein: CASSPIKGFGANVLTF. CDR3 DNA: TGTGCCAGCAGTCCGATTAAGGGGTTTGGAGCCAACGTCCTGACTTTC.

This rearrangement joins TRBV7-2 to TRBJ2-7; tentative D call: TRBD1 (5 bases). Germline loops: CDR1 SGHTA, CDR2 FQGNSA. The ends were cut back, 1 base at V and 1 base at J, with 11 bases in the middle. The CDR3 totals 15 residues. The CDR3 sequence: CASSLEVAGSYEQYF. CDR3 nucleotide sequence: TGTGCCAGCAGCTTAGAAGTCGCAGGGTCCTACGAGCAGTACTTC.

CDR3 sequence: CASSVDRGPYNEQFF. For the CDR3, the DNA is TGTGCCAGCAGCGTGGACAGGGGACCCTACAATGAGCAGTTCTTC. The chain uses TRBV7-2 and TRBJ2-1; TRBD1 matches 9 bases. CDR1 and CDR2 from the germline V gene are SGHTA and FQGNSA. J gave up 2 bases and V 5 bases, and 4 bases lay outside the gene matches. The CDR3 totals 15 residues.

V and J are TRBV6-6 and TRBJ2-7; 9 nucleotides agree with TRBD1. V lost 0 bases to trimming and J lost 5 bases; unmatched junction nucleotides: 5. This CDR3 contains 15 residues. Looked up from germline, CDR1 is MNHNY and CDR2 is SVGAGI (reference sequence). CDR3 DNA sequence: TGTGCCAGCAGTTACTCTGGGACAGGGTCCGACGAGCAGTACTTC. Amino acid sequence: CASSYSGTGSDEQYF.

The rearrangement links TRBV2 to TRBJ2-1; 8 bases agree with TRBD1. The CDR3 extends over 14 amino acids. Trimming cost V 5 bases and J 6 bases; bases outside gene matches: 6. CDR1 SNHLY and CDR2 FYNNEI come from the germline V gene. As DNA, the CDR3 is TGTGCCAGCAGTTGGGACAGGAGCTCCAATGAGCAGTTCTTC. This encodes CASSWDRSSNEQFF.

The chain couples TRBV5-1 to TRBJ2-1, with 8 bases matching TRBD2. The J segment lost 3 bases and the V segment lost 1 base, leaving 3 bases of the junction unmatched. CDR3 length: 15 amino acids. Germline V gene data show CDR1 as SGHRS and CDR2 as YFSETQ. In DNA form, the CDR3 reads TGCGCCAGCAGCTTGAGGAGCGGGGGCTACAATGAGCAGTTCTTC. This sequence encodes CASSLRSGGYNEQFF. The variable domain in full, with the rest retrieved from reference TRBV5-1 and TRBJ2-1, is KAGVTQTPRYLIKTRGQQVTLSCSPISGHRSVSWYQQTPGQGLQFLFEYFSETQRNKGNFPGRFSGRQFSNSRSEMNVSTLELGDSALYLCASSLRSGGYNEQFFGPGTRLTVL.

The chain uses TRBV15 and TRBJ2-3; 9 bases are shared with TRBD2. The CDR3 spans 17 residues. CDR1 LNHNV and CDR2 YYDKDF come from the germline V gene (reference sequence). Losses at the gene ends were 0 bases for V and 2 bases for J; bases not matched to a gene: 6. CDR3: CATSRDLTSGSTDTQYF. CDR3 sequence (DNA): TGTGCCACCAGCAGAGATTTGACTAGCGGCTCCACAGATACGCAGTATTTT.

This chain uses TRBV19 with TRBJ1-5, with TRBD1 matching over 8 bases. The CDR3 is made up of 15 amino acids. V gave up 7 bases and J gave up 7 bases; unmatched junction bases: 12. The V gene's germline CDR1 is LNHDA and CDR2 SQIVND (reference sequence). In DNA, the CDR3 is TGTGCCAGTACCCAACCCAGGACAGGGAACCAGCCCCAGCATTTT. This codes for CASTQPRTGNQPQHF. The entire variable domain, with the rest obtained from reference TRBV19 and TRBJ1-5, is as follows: DGGITQSPKYLFRKEGQNVTLSCEQNLNHDAMYWYRQDPGQGLRLIYYSQIVNDFQKGDIAEGYSVSREKKESFPLTVTSAQKNPTAFYLCASTQPRTGNQPQHFGDGTRLSIL.

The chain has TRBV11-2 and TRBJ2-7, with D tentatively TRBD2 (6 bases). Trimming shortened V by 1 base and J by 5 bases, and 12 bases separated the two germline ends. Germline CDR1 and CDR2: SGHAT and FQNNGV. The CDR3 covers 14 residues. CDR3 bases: TGTGCCAGCAGCTTAGTAGTGGGAGGACACGAGCAGTACTTC. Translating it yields CASSLVVGGHEQYF.

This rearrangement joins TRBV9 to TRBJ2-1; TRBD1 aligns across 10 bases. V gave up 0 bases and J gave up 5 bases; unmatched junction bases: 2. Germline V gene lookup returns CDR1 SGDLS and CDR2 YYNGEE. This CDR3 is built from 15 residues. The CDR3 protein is CASSVVGTGDNEQFF. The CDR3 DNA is TGTGCCAGCAGCGTAGTCGGGACAGGGGACAATGAGCAGTTCTTC.

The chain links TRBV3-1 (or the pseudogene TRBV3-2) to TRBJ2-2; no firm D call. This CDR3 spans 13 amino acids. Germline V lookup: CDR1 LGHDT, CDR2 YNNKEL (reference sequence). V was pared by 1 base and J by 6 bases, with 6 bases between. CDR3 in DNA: TGTGCCAGCAGCCAAGGTATCCCCGGGGAGCTGTTTTTT. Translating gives CASSQGIPGELFF.

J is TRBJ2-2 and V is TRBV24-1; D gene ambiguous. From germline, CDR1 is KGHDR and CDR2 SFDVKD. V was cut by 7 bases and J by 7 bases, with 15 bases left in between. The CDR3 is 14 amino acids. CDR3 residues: CATSPDPSGGELFF. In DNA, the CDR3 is TGTGCCACCAGCCCTGACCCTAGTGGCGGGGAGCTGTTTTTT.

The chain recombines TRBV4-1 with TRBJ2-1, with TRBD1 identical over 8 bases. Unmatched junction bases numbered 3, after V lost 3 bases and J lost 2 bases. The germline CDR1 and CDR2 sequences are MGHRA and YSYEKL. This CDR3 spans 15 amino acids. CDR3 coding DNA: TGCGCCAGCAGCCAGACACAGGGGGCCTACAATGAGCAGTTCTTC. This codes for CASSQTQGAYNEQFF.

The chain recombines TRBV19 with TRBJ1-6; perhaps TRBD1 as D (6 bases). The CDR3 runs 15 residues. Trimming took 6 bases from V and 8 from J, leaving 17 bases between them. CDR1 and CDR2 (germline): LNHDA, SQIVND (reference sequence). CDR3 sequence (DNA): TGTGCCAGTAGACGAAGGGGGAATCCGGATTCACCCCTCCACTTT. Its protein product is CASRRRGNPDSPLHF. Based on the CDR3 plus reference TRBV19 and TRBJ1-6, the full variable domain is DGGITQSPKYLFRKEGQNVTLSCEQNLNHDAMYWYRQDPGQGLRLIYYSQIVNDFQKGDIAEGYSVSREKKESFPLTVTSAQKNPTAFYLCASRRRGNPDSPLHFGNGTRLTVT.

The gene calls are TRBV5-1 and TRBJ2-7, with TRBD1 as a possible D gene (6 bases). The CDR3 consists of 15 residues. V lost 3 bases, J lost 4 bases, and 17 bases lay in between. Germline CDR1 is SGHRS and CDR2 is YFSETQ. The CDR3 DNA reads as TGCGCCAGCAGCTCCCGGACAGACCTGAGGTACGAGCAGTACTTC. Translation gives CASSSRTDLRYEQYF.

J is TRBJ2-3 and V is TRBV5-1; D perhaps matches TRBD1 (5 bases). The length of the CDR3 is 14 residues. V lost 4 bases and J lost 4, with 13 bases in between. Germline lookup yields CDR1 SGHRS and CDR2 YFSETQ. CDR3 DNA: TGCGCCAGCAGCGTGGGGCAGGGCCCAGATACGCAGTATTTT. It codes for CASSVGQGPDTQYF. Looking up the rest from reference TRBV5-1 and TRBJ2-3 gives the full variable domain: KAGVTQTPRYLIKTRGQQVTLSCSPISGHRSVSWYQQTPGQGLQFLFEYFSETQRNKGNFPGRFSGRQFSNSRSEMNVSTLELGDSALYLCASSVGQGPDTQYFGPGTRLTVL.

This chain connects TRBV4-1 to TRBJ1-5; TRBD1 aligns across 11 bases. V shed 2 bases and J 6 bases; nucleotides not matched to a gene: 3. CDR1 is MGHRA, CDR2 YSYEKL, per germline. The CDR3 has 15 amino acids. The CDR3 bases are TGCGCCAGCAGCCAAACCGGGACAGGGGGTCAGCCCCAGCATTTT. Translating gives CASSQTGTGGQPQHF.

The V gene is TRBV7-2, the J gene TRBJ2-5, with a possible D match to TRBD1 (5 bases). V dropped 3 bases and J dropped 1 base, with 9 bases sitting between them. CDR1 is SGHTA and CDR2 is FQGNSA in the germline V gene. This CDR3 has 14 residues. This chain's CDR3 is CASSLGRVQETQYF. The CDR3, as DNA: TGTGCCAGCAGCTTGGGCAGGGTCCAAGAGACCCAGTACTTC. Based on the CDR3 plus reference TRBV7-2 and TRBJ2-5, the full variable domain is GAGVSQSPSNKVTEKGKDVELRCDPISGHTALYWYRQSLGQGLEFLIYFQGNSAPDKSGLPSDRFSAERTGGSVSTLTIQRTQQEDSAVYLCASSLGRVQETQYFGPGTRLLVL.

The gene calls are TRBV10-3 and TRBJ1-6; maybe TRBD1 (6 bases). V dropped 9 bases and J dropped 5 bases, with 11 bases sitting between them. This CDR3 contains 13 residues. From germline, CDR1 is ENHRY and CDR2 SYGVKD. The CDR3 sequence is CAMKRTDNSPLHF. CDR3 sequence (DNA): TGTGCCATGAAGAGGACAGATAATTCACCCCTCCACTTT.

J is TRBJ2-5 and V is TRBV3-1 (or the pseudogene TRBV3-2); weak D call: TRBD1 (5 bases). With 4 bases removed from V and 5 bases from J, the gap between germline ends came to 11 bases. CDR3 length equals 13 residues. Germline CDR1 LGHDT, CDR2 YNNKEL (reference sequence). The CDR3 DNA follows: TGTGCCAGCAGCCCCCAGGGCCGTGAGACCCAGTACTTC. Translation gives CASSPQGRETQYF.

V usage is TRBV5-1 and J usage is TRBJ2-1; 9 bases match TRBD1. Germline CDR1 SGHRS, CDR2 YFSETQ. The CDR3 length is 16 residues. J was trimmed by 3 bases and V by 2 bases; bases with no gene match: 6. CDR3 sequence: CASSLGTGIHYNEQFF. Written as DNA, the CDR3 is TGCGCCAGCAGCTTAGGGACAGGGATTCACTACAATGAGCAGTTCTTC.

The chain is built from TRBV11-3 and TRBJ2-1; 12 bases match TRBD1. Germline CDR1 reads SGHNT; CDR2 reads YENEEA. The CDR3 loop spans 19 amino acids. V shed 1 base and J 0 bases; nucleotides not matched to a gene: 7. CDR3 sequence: CASSLAGQGAISSYNEQFF. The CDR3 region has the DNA TGTGCCAGCAGCTTAGCGGGACAGGGGGCTATAAGCTCCTACAATGAGCAGTTCTTC.

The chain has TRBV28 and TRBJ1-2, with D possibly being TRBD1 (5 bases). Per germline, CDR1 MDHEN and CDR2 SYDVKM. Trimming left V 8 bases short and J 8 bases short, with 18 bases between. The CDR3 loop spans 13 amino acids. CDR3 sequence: CASLRREGSGYTF. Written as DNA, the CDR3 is TGTGCCAGCTTGCGGCGGGAGGGGTCGGGCTACACCTTC.

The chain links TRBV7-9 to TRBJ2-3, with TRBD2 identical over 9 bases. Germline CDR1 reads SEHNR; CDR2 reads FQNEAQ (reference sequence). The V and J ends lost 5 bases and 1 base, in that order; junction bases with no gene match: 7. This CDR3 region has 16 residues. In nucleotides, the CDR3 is TGTGCCAGCAGCCCGACGGCGGGGGGGGGCACAGATACGCAGTATTTT. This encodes CASSPTAGGGTDTQYF.